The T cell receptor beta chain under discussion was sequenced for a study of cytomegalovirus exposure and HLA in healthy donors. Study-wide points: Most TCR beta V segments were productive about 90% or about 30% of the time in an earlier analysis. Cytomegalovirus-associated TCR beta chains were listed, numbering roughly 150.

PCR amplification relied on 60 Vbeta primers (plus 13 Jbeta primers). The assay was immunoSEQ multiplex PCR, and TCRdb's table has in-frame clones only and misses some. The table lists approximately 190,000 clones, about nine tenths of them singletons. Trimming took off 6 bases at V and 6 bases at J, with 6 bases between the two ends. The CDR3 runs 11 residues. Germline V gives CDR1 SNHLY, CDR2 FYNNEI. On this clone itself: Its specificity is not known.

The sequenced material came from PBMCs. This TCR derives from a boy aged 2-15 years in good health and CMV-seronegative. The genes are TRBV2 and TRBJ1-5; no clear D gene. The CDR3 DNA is TGTGCCAGCAGAATTAGTCAGCCCCAGCATTTT. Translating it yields CASRISQPQHF.